This T cell receptor beta chain was captured by sequencing in a study of regulatory T cells in long-lasting Graves disease. This clonotype was detected many times. Per the germline V gene, CDR1 is KGHSH and CDR2 is LQKENI. This CDR3 comprises 14 residues. V shed 3 bases and J 3 bases; nucleotides not matched to a gene: 4. Time point reported: newly diagnosed GD, antithyroid drugs for less than 3 months. RNA from PBMCs was the source of the TCR library. Arm-PCR of CDR3 regions and iRepertoire HTBI primers were used to build TCR beta libraries. In TCRdb, the multiplex PCR reads were re-called with MiXCR into one record per CDR3 protein. The sample comprises more than 300,000 distinct CDR3 sequences, 15% of which are singletons, and 22% rests with the top ten.

Source: peripheral blood mononuclear cells (PBMCs), taken at new diagnosis, from a patient treated with antithyroid drugs. This TCR was sampled from a female donor with Graves disease. V and J are TRBV18 and TRBJ1-1, with TRBD1 matching 7 bases. The CDR3 protein is CASSPTGADTEAFF. The CDR3 nucleotides are TGTGCCAGCTCACCTACAGGGGCGGACACTGAAGCTTTCTTT.